The present T cell receptor beta chain was sequenced within a study of T-cell memory formation after mild COVID-19. Study in general: Largely donor-specific TCR clusters were found. Study results and caveats: A balance of CD4 and CD8 characterized clones contracting day 15 to 85, whereas later expanders leaned CD4+. Pre-infection memory carried some responding clones, suggesting that cross-reactive memory joined.

This CDR3 has 14 residues. Germline CDR1 and CDR2: GTSNPN and SVGIG (reference sequence). The germline V and J ends were trimmed by 6 bases and 6 bases, with 20 bases remaining between them. Points on this clonotype: What it binds is unknown.

UMIs and sample barcodes were carried by the TCR alpha and TCR beta cDNA libraries that 5'RACE produced using constant-segment primers. TCRdb independently ran MiXCR on the 5' RACE reads; one entry per CDR3 protein. The sample consists of about 340,000 distinct CDR3 sequences, around 15% of them appearing once. The TCR originated in a man younger than 30 who had mild COVID-19 (a few samples of this study predate the infection). Cell type and time point are not known. V gene TRBV30 combines with J gene TRBJ1-2; D uncertain. Sequenced sample: PBMCs or a T cell subset sorted from them (not recorded which). The CDR3 reads CACNQWGKRDGYTF. Written as DNA, the CDR3 is TGTGCCTGCAACCAATGGGGAAAAAGGGATGGCTACACCTTC. Using reference TRBV30 and TRBJ1-2 for the parts outside the CDR3, the full variable domain is SQTIHQWPATLVQPVGSPLSLECTVEGTSNPNLYWYRQAAGRGLQLLFYSVGIGQISSEVPQNLSASRPQDRQFILSSKKLLLSDSGFYLCACNQWGKRDGYTFGSGTRLTVV.